This T cell receptor (beta chain) is drawn from a study of blood T cell repertoires in COVID-19. About the research overall: The study drew acute and convalescent COVID-19 samples from the United States, Italy and Spain. PBMCs, B-cell-depleted T cells, or T cells provided the cDNA or gDNA that made up the material.

Germline trimming cut 2 bases from V and 2 bases from J; bases unmatched to any gene: 7. The CDR3 sequence is 16 residues long. Germline CDR1 and CDR2: SEHNR and FQNEAQ (reference sequence). Source study methods: Researchers report that nucleated cell counts were estimated from reference gene primer amplification. Here immunoSEQ multiplex PCR was the method, and the copy in TCRdb shows in-frame clones only, minus some. V, J and clone size derive from that table, while D and trimming were established from the DNA sequence. The sample contains about 86,000 clones, around four fifths of which appear only once.

V usage is TRBV7-9 and J usage is TRBJ2-5, with TRBD1 identical over 8 bases. This sequence was found in a man aged 50 to 59 with acute or convalescent COVID-19. The source material was peripheral blood. CDR3 amino acids: CASSLSRGPIQETQYF. In DNA form, the CDR3 reads TGTGCCAGCAGCTTAAGCAGGGGGCCAATACAAGAGACCCAGTACTTC.